Below are 12 T cell receptor beta chains sequenced from a single sample in a study of blood T cell repertoires in COVID-19. Assay used: immunoSEQ multiplex PCR; TCRdb lists only in-frame clones, some missing. The sample shows about 240,000 clones, around 88% of them seen only once. Sequenced: PBMCs or T cells enriched from blood (not recorded which). The source is a woman in her thirties or forties with acute COVID-19.

The V and J genes are TRBV5-4 and TRBJ2-5; 15 bases line up with TRBD2. The CDR3 totals 19 residues. V lost 4 bases to trimming and J lost 1 base; unmatched junction nucleotides: 11. Germline CDR1 reads SGHNT; CDR2 reads YYREEE (reference sequence). The CDR3: CASSEPGLAGGGRQETQYF. The CDR3 region has the DNA TGTGCCAGCAGCGAACCGGGACTAGCGGGGGGTGGACGCCAAGAGACCCAGTACTTC.

This chain's CDR3 is CASSLRAREGGYTF. In DNA form, the CDR3 reads TGTGCCAGCAGCCTCAGGGCCAGGGAAGGAGGCTACACCTTC. The gene calls are TRBV7-2 and TRBJ1-2; weak D call: TRBD1 (5 bases). The CDR3 has 14 residues. V lost 5 bases to trimming and J lost 8 bases, with 18 bases between them. CDR1 and CDR2 (germline): SGHTA, FQGNSA.

The genes are TRBV27 and TRBJ2-1, with 7 positions matching TRBD2. Trimming took 7 bases from V and 0 from J; bases not matched to a gene: 12. Germline V gene lookup returns CDR1 MNHEY and CDR2 SMNVEV (reference sequence). There are 17 residues in the CDR3. The CDR3 protein is CASTTDSGFSSYNEQFF. CDR3 sequence (DNA): TGTGCCAGCACCACCGATAGCGGGTTCAGCTCCTACAATGAGCAGTTCTTC.

The V call is TRBV18, the J call TRBJ1-1; D ambiguous. The CDR3 loop spans 14 amino acids. Germline-derived CDR1 and CDR2 are KGHSH and LQKENI. Trimming removed 3 bases at V and 1 base at J, with 9 bases between. The CDR3 here is CASSPETANTEAFF. CDR3 nucleotides: TGTGCCAGCTCACCCGAGACTGCGAACACTGAAGCTTTCTTT.

This sequence joins TRBV15 and TRBJ1-1, with D unclear. This CDR3 has 12 residues. V was trimmed by 4 bases and J by 0 bases, leaving 3 bases between them. The germline V gene has CDR1 LNHNV and CDR2 YYDKDF (reference sequence). The CDR3 here is CATSIMNTEAFF. For the CDR3, the DNA is TGTGCCACCAGCATAATGAACACTGAAGCTTTCTTT.

The chain employs TRBV18 and TRBJ2-2; D may be TRBD1 (6 bases). Germline values: CDR1 KGHSH, CDR2 LQKENI. Trimming pared 4 bases from V and 4 bases from J, leaving 10 bases between. The length of the CDR3 is 14 residues. The CDR3 nucleotides read TGTGCCAGCTCACTACAGGGATTCACCGGGGAGCTGTTTTTT. Translation: CASSLQGFTGELFF.

The rearrangement uses TRBV18 and TRBJ2-7; TRBD2 agrees at 12 bases. Per the germline V gene, CDR1 is KGHSH and CDR2 is LQKENI. V lost 3 bases to trimming and J lost 3 bases; unmatched junction nucleotides: 12. CDR3 length: 18 amino acids. CDR3: CASSPLPSGRASDYEQYF. CDR3 DNA: TGTGCCAGCTCACCGTTGCCTAGCGGGAGGGCCTCGGACTACGAGCAGTACTTC.

This clone showed up many times. The chain employs TRBV6-6 and TRBJ2-1; TRBD2 agrees at 14 bases. V lost 6 bases to trimming and J lost 8 bases; unmatched junction nucleotides: 6. This CDR3 has 15 residues. Germline values: CDR1 MNHNY, CDR2 SVGAGI (reference sequence). Here the CDR3 DNA reads TGTGCCAGCAGCCCCGGGACTAGCGGGAGCTATGAGCAGTTCTTC. Its translation is CASSPGTSGSYEQFF.

CDR3 residues: CASSQVAGKETQYF. The CDR3 nucleotides read TGCGCCAGCAGCCAAGTTGCAGGGAAAGAGACCCAGTACTTC. This sequence joins TRBV4-1 and TRBJ2-5; tentatively, D is TRBD1 (5 bases). Germline assignment: CDR1 MGHRA and CDR2 YSYEKL. V lost 1 base to trimming and J lost 3 bases, with 9 bases between them. CDR3 length: 14 amino acids.

The chain employs TRBV7-8 and TRBJ1-3, with 7 bases that match TRBD1. CDR3 size: 16 residues. The trim removed 1 base at V and 4 bases at J, leaving 7 bases unmatched. From germline, CDR1 is SGHVS and CDR2 FQNEAQ. The CDR3 reads CASSLVSTGTGNTIYF. In DNA form, the CDR3 reads TGTGCCAGCAGCTTAGTATCGACAGGGACGGGAAACACCATATATTTT.

This clone was seen a handful of times. The chain combines TRBV5-1 with TRBJ1-3, with TRBD1 as a possible D gene (6 bases). The CDR3 covers 15 residues. The V end lost 0 bases, the J end lost 4 bases, and 11 bases lay between the germline ends. Germline CDR1 and CDR2: SGHRS and YFSETQ. The CDR3 reads CASSLGQADGNTIYF. CDR3 coding DNA: TGCGCCAGCAGCTTGGGACAGGCAGACGGAAACACCATATATTTT.

This chain connects TRBV4-1 to TRBJ2-6; 8 bases match TRBD1. The CDR3 is made up of 18 amino acids. The germline V gene encodes CDR1 MGHRA and CDR2 YSYEKL. V was clipped by 2 bases and J by 0 bases; unmatched bases: 6. The CDR3 DNA is TGCGCCAGCAGCCAAAGACAGGGGCAAATCTCTGGGGCCAACGTCCTGACTTTC. It encodes CASSQRQGQISGANVLTF.